Detailed here is one TCR beta chain. Antigen unknown. This CDR3 spans 13 amino acids. Looked up from germline, CDR1 is MGHDK and CDR2 is SYGVNS. The trim removed 5 bases at V and 5 bases at J, leaving 5 bases unmatched. Libraries were prepared by immunoSEQ multiplex PCR; TCRdb keeps only in-frame clonotypes and omits some of them. The data hold some 20,000 clones, with more than 70% observed a single time. The source of the sample is a study of T cell responses to AZD1222 COVID-19 vaccine. Study-level results: Clonal diversity was possibly underestimated, and white British individuals and females predominated among donors. Spike as a whole was targeted by vaccine-associated CD4 TCRs, dominant at 160-218 and 743-854. Spike-specific TCR breadth rose after two AZD1222 doses, and depth rose as well.

The chain uses TRBV25-1 and TRBJ1-1; 7 nucleotides line up with TRBD1. The specimen comprised peripheral blood, sampled 28 days after the second AZD1222 dose. This clonotype originated in an adult who received the AZD1222 COVID-19 vaccine. The chain's CDR3 is CASSRQGATEAFF. CDR3 in DNA: TGTGCCAGCAGTCGACAGGGTGCGACTGAAGCTTTCTTT.